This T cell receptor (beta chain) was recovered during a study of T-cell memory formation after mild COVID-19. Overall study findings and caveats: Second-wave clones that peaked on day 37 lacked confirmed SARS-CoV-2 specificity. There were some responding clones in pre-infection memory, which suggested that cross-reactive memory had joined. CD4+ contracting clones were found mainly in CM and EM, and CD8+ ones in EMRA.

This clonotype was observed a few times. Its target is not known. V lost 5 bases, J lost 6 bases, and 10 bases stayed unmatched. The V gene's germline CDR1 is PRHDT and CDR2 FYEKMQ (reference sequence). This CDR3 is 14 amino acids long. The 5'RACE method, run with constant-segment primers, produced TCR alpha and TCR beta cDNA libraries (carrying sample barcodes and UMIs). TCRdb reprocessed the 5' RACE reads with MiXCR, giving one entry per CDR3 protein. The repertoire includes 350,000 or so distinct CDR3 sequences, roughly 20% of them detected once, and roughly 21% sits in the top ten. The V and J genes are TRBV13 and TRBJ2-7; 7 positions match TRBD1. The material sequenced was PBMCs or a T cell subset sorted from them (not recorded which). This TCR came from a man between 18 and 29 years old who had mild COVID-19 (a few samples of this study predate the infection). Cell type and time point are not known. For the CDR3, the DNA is TGTGCCAGCAGCCCGGGACAGCCCTCCCGCGAGCAGTACTTC. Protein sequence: CASSPGQPSREQYF.